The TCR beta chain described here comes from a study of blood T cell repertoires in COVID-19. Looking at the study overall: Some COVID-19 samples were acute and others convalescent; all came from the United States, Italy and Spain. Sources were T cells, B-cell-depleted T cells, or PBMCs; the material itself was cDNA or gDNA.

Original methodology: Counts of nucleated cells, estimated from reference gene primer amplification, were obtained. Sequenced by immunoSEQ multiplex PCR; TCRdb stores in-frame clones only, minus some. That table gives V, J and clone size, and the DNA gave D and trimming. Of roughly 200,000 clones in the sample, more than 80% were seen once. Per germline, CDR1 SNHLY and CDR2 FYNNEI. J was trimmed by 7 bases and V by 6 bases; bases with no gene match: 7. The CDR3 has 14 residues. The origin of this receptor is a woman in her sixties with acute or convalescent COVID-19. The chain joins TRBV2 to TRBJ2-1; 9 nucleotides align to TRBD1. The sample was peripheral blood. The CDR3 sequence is CASSEGTGNNEQFF. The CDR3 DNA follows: TGTGCCAGCAGCGAGGGGACAGGGAATAATGAGCAGTTCTTC.